This TCR beta chain was found in a study of blood T cell repertoires in COVID-19. Looking at the study overall: Both acute and convalescent COVID-19 samples were obtained from the United States, Italy and Spain.

V was pared by 6 bases and J by 11 bases, with 10 bases of the junction left unmatched. Germline CDR1 is MDHEN and CDR2 is SYDVKM. The CDR3 runs 12 residues. Authors' methods: Estimation of nucleated cell counts was performed using reference gene primer amplification. Using immunoSEQ multiplex PCR, the repertoire was profiled, and TCRdb retains in-frame clones only, with some absent. V and J calls and clone size are as listed in that table; D and trimming were resolved from the DNA. The repertoire holds fewer than 150,000 clones, around four fifths seen once, with 20% in the top ten. The sequenced material came from peripheral blood. This receptor was obtained from an elderly man with acute or convalescent COVID-19. J is TRBJ2-7 and V is TRBV28; 7 bases align to TRBD2. The CDR3 DNA follows: TGTGCCAGCAGACCCTCTGGGGGGGAGAAGTACTTC. Amino acids: CASRPSGGEKYF.